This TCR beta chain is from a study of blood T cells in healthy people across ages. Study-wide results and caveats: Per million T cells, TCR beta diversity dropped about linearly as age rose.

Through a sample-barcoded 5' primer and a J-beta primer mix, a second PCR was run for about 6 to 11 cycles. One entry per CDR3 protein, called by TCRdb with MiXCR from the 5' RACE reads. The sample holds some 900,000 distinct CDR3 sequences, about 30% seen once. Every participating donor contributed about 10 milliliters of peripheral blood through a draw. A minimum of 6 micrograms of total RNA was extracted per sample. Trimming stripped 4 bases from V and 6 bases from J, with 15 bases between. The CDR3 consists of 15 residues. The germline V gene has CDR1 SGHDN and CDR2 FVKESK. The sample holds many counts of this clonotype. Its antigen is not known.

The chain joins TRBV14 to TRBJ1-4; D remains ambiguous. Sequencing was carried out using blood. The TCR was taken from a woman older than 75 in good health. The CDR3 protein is CASSPRTRVDEKLFF. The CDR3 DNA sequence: TGTGCCAGCAGCCCTAGGACCCGGGTGGATGAAAAACTGTTTTTT.